These 22 T cell receptor beta chains share one sample of origin, sequenced in a study of T cell changes during pregnancy in multiple sclerosis. Profiling relied on immunoSEQ multiplex PCR, and the TCRdb table lists in-frame clones only, not all of them. The data show around 60,000 clones, roughly 94% seen once. The material sequenced was CD8+ T cells from peripheral blood mononuclear cells, taken in the third trimester of pregnancy. Receptors originate from a female donor with multiple sclerosis, enrolled in a pregnancy study.

The gene calls are TRBV10-3 and TRBJ2-7, with D perhaps matching TRBD1 (6 bases). Per germline, CDR1 ENHRY and CDR2 SYGVKD. Trimming left V 2 bases short and J 0 bases short, with 11 bases between. The CDR3 consists of 15 residues. The CDR3 DNA sequence: TGTGCCATCAGTGAGCCGAGACAGGCCTCCTACGAGCAGTACTTC. Translation gives CAISEPRQASYEQYF.

The chain uses TRBV5-6 and TRBJ2-5; 11 bases match TRBD1. CDR3 length: 14 amino acids. The germline V gene encodes CDR1 SGHDT and CDR2 YYEEEE. J was trimmed by 5 bases and V by 3 bases; bases with no gene match: 3. The CDR3 DNA reads TGTGCCAGCAGCTGGGACAGGGGGTCCGAGACCCAGTACTTC. As protein: CASSWDRGSETQYF. Full variable domain (rest looked up from reference TRBV5-6 and TRBJ2-5): DAGVTQSPTHLIKTRGQQVTLRCSPKSGHDTVSWYQQALGQGPQFIFQYYEEEERQRGNFPDRFSGHQFPNYSSELNVNALLLGDSALYLCASSWDRGSETQYFGPGTRLLVL.

The rearrangement links TRBV11-2 to TRBJ2-1, with 8 nucleotides matching TRBD2. V lost 2 bases to trimming and J lost 7 bases; unmatched junction nucleotides: 13. In germline, CDR1 is SGHAT, CDR2 FQNNGV. CDR3 length: 17 amino acids. The DNA for the CDR3 is TGTGCCAGCAGCTTATATTTTCCGGAGCGGGAGTGGAATGAGCAGTTCTTC. Translation: CASSLYFPEREWNEQFF.

This clone has a single count. The chain joins TRBV4-2 to TRBJ2-3, with D perhaps matching TRBD2 (5 bases). Trimming took 3 bases from V and 2 from J, leaving 9 bases between them. The germline V gene encodes CDR1 LGHNA and CDR2 YNFKEQ. The CDR3 sequence is 14 residues long. The CDR3 DNA reads TGTGCCAGCAGCCAGGCCGGGATCACAGATACGCAGTATTTT. Its translation: CASSQAGITDTQYF.

V usage is TRBV6-5 and J usage is TRBJ1-1; 9 nucleotides line up with TRBD1. V was clipped by 5 bases and J by 1 base; unmatched bases: 2. Germline V lookup: CDR1 MNHEY, CDR2 SVGAGI. The CDR3 covers 14 residues. For the CDR3, the DNA is TGTGCCAGCAGTCGGACAGGGGCGAACACTGAAGCTTTCTTT. Protein sequence: CASSRTGANTEAFF.

This chain connects TRBV19 to TRBJ1-1; tentative D call: TRBD1 (5 bases). Germline values: CDR1 LNHDA, CDR2 SQIVND (reference sequence). There are 12 residues in the CDR3. Between the trimmed V and J ends, which lost 5 bases and 5 bases, there was a span of 9 bases. CDR3 DNA sequence: TGTGCCAGTAGTTCTGGGGGGACTGAAGCTTTCTTT. It yields the protein CASSSGGTEAFF.

The chain combines TRBV7-9 with TRBJ2-3, with 12 positions matching TRBD2. Trimming at V came to 4 bases and at J to 3 bases, leaving 2 bases not matched to a gene. CDR1 is SEHNR, CDR2 FQNEAQ, per germline (reference sequence). The CDR3 runs to 15 residues. The CDR3 DNA reads as TGTGCCAGCAGCTCAACTAGCGGGAGGACAGATACGCAGTATTTT. Amino acid sequence: CASSSTSGRTDTQYF.

This chain joins TRBV27 and TRBJ1-2; D possibly corresponds to TRBD1 (5 bases). The V gene's germline CDR1 is MNHEY and CDR2 SMNVEV (reference sequence). The CDR3 runs to 13 residues. The V gene lost 5 bases and the J gene lost 3 bases, with 10 bases spanning the gap. The CDR3 DNA is TGTGCCAGCAGTCCCGCGGGGGACTATGGCTACACCTTC. Translated, it gives CASSPAGDYGYTF.

V gene TRBV2 combines with J gene TRBJ2-7; 10 bases map to TRBD2. The CDR3 totals 15 residues. Germline-derived CDR1 and CDR2 are SNHLY and FYNNEI. The J segment lost 0 bases and the V segment lost 5 bases, leaving 4 bases of the junction unmatched. CDR3 DNA sequence: TGTGCCAGCAGTCTTCTAGCGGGAGCCTCCTACGAGCAGTACTTC. Protein: CASSLLAGASYEQYF. Supplemented by reference TRBV2 and TRBJ2-7, the full variable domain reads EPEVTQTPSHQVTQMGQEVILRCVPISNHLYFYWYRQILGQKVEFLVSFYNNEISEKSEIFDDQFSVERPDGSNFTLKIRSTKLEDSAMYFCASSLLAGASYEQYFGPGTRLTVT.

The chain joins TRBV27 to TRBJ2-7, with D hard to call. Germline CDR1 is MNHEY and CDR2 is SMNVEV (reference sequence). V shed 2 bases and J shed 6 bases, with 11 bases lying between them. This CDR3 spans 13 amino acids. This CDR3 is CASSLNARSEQYF. CDR3 coding DNA: TGTGCCAGCAGTTTAAATGCGCGGTCCGAGCAGTACTTC.

The V gene is TRBV5-6, the J gene TRBJ2-7, with 9 bases matching TRBD2. The length of the CDR3 is 15 residues. The junction had 9 bases not matched to a gene; V was cut back by 4 bases and J by 4 bases. The germline V gene encodes CDR1 SGHDT and CDR2 YYEEEE. The CDR3 sequence is CASSPGTSQMYEQYF. CDR3 bases: TGTGCCAGCAGCCCTGGGACTAGCCAAATGTACGAGCAGTACTTC. Full variable domain (rest looked up from reference TRBV5-6 and TRBJ2-7): DAGVTQSPTHLIKTRGQQVTLRCSPKSGHDTVSWYQQALGQGPQFIFQYYEEEERQRGNFPDRFSGHQFPNYSSELNVNALLLGDSALYLCASSPGTSQMYEQYFGPGTRLTVT.

The chain employs TRBV6-6 and TRBJ1-1; the D gene is possibly TRBD1 (6 bases). This CDR3 has 16 residues. V dropped 2 bases and J dropped 0 bases, with 13 bases sitting between them. CDR1 and CDR2 (germline): MNHNY, SVGAGI (reference sequence). CDR3 DNA: TGTGCCAGCAGTTACGGATGGACAGCGATGAACACTGAAGCTTTCTTT. It is translated as CASSYGWTAMNTEAFF.

This chain uses TRBV2 with TRBJ2-5; 7 positions agree with TRBD2. CDR1 is SNHLY and CDR2 is FYNNEI in the germline V gene. The CDR3 is made up of 17 amino acids. V dropped 7 bases and J dropped 4; count of bases not matched to a gene: 18. CDR3 nucleotides: TGTGCCAGCACCTCCCCGGGCGGGAGAGAAATGGGAGAGACCCAGTACTTC. As protein: CASTSPGGREMGETQYF. Supplemented by reference TRBV2 and TRBJ2-5, the full variable domain reads EPEVTQTPSHQVTQMGQEVILRCVPISNHLYFYWYRQILGQKVEFLVSFYNNEISEKSEIFDDQFSVERPDGSNFTLKIRSTKLEDSAMYFCASTSPGGREMGETQYFGPGTRLLVL.

J is TRBJ2-7 and V is TRBV6-5; perhaps TRBD2 as D (6 bases). This CDR3 contains 13 residues. In germline, CDR1 is MNHEY, CDR2 SVGAGI. V was trimmed by 5 bases and J by 5 bases, leaving 13 bases between them. CDR3 sequence reads: CASSHPGLHEQYF. The CDR3 DNA reads TGTGCCAGCAGTCACCCGGGACTCCACGAGCAGTACTTC.

The gene calls are TRBV4-1 and TRBJ2-5, with 10 bases fitting TRBD2. V lost 2 bases and J lost 6; bases outside the gene matches: 9. CDR1 is MGHRA, CDR2 YSYEKL, per germline. The length of the CDR3 is 16 residues. CDR3 protein: CASSQSPGLARQTQYF. In nucleotides, the CDR3 is TGCGCCAGCAGCCAATCACCGGGACTAGCGCGACAGACCCAGTACTTC.

V usage is TRBV13 and J usage is TRBJ2-3, with 8 nucleotides matching TRBD2. The CDR3 is 18 amino acids. CDR1 is PRHDT and CDR2 is FYEKMQ in the germline V gene (reference sequence). V lost 3 bases to trimming and J lost 1 base; unmatched junction nucleotides: 12. This CDR3 reads CASSFAGGDPSCTDTQYF. The CDR3 DNA is TGTGCCAGCAGCTTTGCCGGGGGGGATCCTTCCTGCACAGATACGCAGTATTTT.

The chain employs TRBV6-1 and TRBJ1-1, with 7 nucleotides matching TRBD1. This CDR3 spans 14 amino acids. Germline loops: CDR1 MNHNS, CDR2 SASEGT. With 1 base clipped from V and 7 bases from J, the junction kept 6 bases outside the gene matches. This CDR3 reads CASSEGAGGFEAFF. The CDR3 region has the DNA TGTGCCAGCAGTGAAGGAGCAGGGGGATTTGAAGCTTTCTTT.

The chain uses TRBV28 and TRBJ2-5; 9 positions match TRBD2. The CDR3 has 16 amino acids. V trimming: 5 bases; J trimming: 5 bases; junction bases outside the gene matches: 12. The germline V gene has CDR1 MDHEN and CDR2 SYDVKM. CDR3 residues: CASSPRVAGVEETQYF. The CDR3 nucleotides are TGTGCCAGCAGTCCCCGTGTAGCGGGAGTAGAGGAGACCCAGTACTTC.

This clone was seen just once. The chain links TRBV10-2 to TRBJ2-5, with 8 positions matching TRBD2. Trimming took 6 bases from V and 1 from J; bases not matched to a gene: 13. Germline V gene lookup returns CDR1 WSHSY and CDR2 SAAADI. CDR3 length: 17 residues. This CDR3 reads CASRSGSLAITQETQYF. CDR3 sequence (DNA): TGCGCCAGCAGGAGCGGGAGTCTAGCCATAACCCAAGAGACCCAGTACTTC.

The chain is built from TRBV4-1 and TRBJ1-1; the D gene is possibly TRBD1 (6 bases). Trimming took 4 bases from V and 1 from J, leaving 16 bases between them. The CDR3 length is 16 residues. Germline CDR1 is MGHRA and CDR2 is YSYEKL. CDR3 coding DNA: TGCGCCAGCAGCCCCCTGTGGCCCAGGGGGAACACTGAAGCTTTCTTT. Translation: CASSPLWPRGNTEAFF.

The genes are TRBV21-1 and TRBJ2-7; the table's D call TRBD2 went unverified against the DNA. TRBV21-1 is a listed pseudogene. The CDR3 totals 13 residues. CDR3 sequence reads: CASRGTIAYEQYF. The CDR3 DNA reads TGTGCCAGCAGGGGTACTATTGCCTACGAGCAGTACTTC.

The chain links TRBV4-1 to TRBJ2-1; D is undetermined. V shed 1 base and J shed 9 bases, with 10 bases lying between them. Germline loops: CDR1 MGHRA, CDR2 YSYEKL. The CDR3 totals 13 residues. CDR3 sequence (DNA): TGCGCCAGCAGCCAAGCTACAGCTGGTGAGCAGTTCTTC. This sequence encodes CASSQATAGEQFF.